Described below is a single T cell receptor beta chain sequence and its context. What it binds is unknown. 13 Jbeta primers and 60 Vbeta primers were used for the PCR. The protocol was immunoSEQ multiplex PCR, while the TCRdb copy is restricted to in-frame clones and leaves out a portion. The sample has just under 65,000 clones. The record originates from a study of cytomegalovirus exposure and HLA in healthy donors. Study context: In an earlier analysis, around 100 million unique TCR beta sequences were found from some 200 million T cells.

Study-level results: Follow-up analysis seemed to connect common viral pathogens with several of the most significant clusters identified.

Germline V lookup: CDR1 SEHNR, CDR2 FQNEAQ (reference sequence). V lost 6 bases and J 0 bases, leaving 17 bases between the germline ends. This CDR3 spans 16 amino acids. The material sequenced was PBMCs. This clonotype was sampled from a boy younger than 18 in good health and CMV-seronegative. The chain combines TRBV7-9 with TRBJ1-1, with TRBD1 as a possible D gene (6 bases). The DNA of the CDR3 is TGTGCCAGCAGGCCTGGGACAAGGAGAATGAACACTGAAGCTTTCTTT. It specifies CASRPGTRRMNTEAFF. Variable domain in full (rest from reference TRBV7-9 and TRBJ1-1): DTGVSQNPRHKITKRGQNVTFRCDPISEHNRLYWYRQTLGQGPEFLTYFQNEAQLEKSRLLSDRFSAERPKGSFSTLEIQRTEQGDSAMYLCASRPGTRRMNTEAFFGQGTRLTVV.